These 12 T cell receptor beta chains were sequenced from one sample in a study of T cells in Graves' hyperthyroidism and ophthalmopathy. TCR beta CDR3 region amplification was performed from RNA transcripts. First-round RT-PCR of the TCR CDR3 relied on the HTBI primer set. Via MiXCR, TCRdb re-called the multiplex PCR reads, giving one row per CDR3 protein. The sample holds fewer than 500,000 distinct CDR3 sequences, about 14% seen once. Input material: blood. These receptors were obtained from a woman in her 30s with Graves' ophthalmopathy.

This clonotype showed up many times. The chain joins TRBV7-2 to TRBJ2-6; no definite D call. Trimming took 1 base from V and 0 from J, leaving 4 bases between them. CDR1 is SGHTA and CDR2 is FQGNSA in the germline V gene. This CDR3 spans 15 amino acids. CDR3 nucleotides: TGTGCCAGCAGCTTAGTAGGCTCTGGGGCCAACGTCCTGACTTTC. This sequence encodes CASSLVGSGANVLTF. Full variable domain (rest looked up from reference TRBV7-2 and TRBJ2-6): GAGVSQSPSNKVTEKGKDVELRCDPISGHTALYWYRQSLGQGLEFLIYFQGNSAPDKSGLPSDRFSAERTGGSVSTLTIQRTQQEDSAVYLCASSLVGSGANVLTFGAGSRLTVL.

This clonotype came up a few times. The chain's CDR3 is CASSQDGAVPTGELFF. In DNA form, the CDR3 reads TGCGCCAGCAGCCAAGATGGCGCGGTACCCACCGGGGAGCTGTTTTTT. The chain carries TRBV4-1 and TRBJ2-2; no firm D call. Germline assignment: CDR1 MGHRA and CDR2 YSYEKL. The CDR3 consists of 16 residues. V was pared by 0 bases and J by 4 bases, with 12 bases between.

The chain is built from TRBV6-1 and TRBJ1-6; D is possibly TRBD1 (5 bases). Germline lookup yields CDR1 MNHNS and CDR2 SASEGT. The ends were cut back, 7 bases at V and 5 bases at J, with 15 bases in the middle. The CDR3 contains 15 residues. CDR3 DNA: TGTGCCAGCAACCCATGGGGGGGGAATAATTCACCCCTCCACTTT. Its translation is CASNPWGGNNSPLHF.

The chain recombines TRBV5-1 with TRBJ2-3; 10 nucleotides match TRBD1. This CDR3 is built from 16 residues. The germline V gene encodes CDR1 SGHRS and CDR2 YFSETQ. Trimming cost V 4 bases and J 2 bases; bases outside gene matches: 7. This CDR3 reads CASSLGGQGYTDTQYF. CDR3 DNA: TGCGCCAGCAGCCTGGGGGGACAGGGGTACACAGATACGCAGTATTTT.

This chain uses TRBV11-2 with TRBJ2-7; D is unresolved. The germline gives CDR1 SGHAT, CDR2 FQNNGV. This CDR3 is built from 11 residues. The V end was cut by 0 bases, the J end by 7 bases, with 4 bases between. As DNA, the CDR3 is TGTGCCAGCAGCTTAGAGGATGAGCAGTACTTC. This translates into CASSLEDEQYF.

Note on this clonotype: One end of the junction varies from germline; a read error may be responsible. The chain joins TRBV6-2 or TRBV6-3 to TRBJ2-2, with D possibly matching TRBD1 (5 bases). CDR3 length: 12 amino acids. Per the germline V gene, CDR1 is MNHEY and CDR2 is SVGEGT. The CDR3 DNA is TGTGCCACCAGTTTAGGGGCCGGGGAGCTGTTTTTT. It is translated as CATSLGAGELFF.

This clonotype turned up a few times. The CDR3: CASSEGALKDEQFF. In DNA form, the CDR3 reads TGTGCCAGCAGCGAGGGGGCGCTTAAGGATGAGCAGTTCTTC. The chain has TRBV12-3 or TRBV12-4 and TRBJ2-1, with 7 bases that match TRBD1. The CDR3 runs to 14 residues. Unmatched junction bases numbered 10, after V lost 6 bases and J lost 8 bases.

This clonotype was recorded at least ten times. The V call is TRBV5-8, the J call TRBJ1-1, with 10 bases aligning to TRBD1. With 0 bases clipped from V and 5 bases from J, the junction kept 13 bases outside the gene matches. CDR1 SGHTS and CDR2 YDEGEE come from the germline V gene. The CDR3 is 18 residues long. CDR3 DNA sequence: TGTGCCAGCAGCTTGGGGCAACGGGGACAGGGGTTACCAACTGAAGCTTTCTTT. Its protein is CASSLGQRGQGLPTEAFF.

Many counts were recorded for this clonotype. The chain joins TRBV28 to TRBJ1-5; D might be TRBD1 (5 bases). This CDR3 is 15 amino acids long. The germline V gene has CDR1 MDHEN and CDR2 SYDVKM. Trimming removed 6 bases at V and 3 bases at J, with 15 bases between. The CDR3 DNA reads as TGTGCCAGCAGCCCCCCTGGGGGTATCAATCAGCCCCAGCATTTT. It is translated as CASSPPGGINQPQHF.

Ten or more counts support this clonotype. The rearrangement joins TRBV28 to TRBJ1-2, with D unresolved. CDR3 length: 11 residues. The germline V gene has CDR1 MDHEN and CDR2 SYDVKM. Trimming took off 6 bases at V and 5 bases at J, with 7 bases between the two ends. This CDR3 is CASSTLYGYTF. The CDR3 coding sequence is TGTGCCAGCAGCACCCTATATGGCTACACCTTC.

This clonotype was counted between two and nine times. This chain links TRBV9 with TRBJ2-3; a possible D gene is TRBD1 (5 bases). The V and J ends lost 0 bases and 4 bases respectively, with 12 bases between them. Germline CDR1 and CDR2: SGDLS and YYNGEE. The CDR3 is 15 residues long. Written as DNA, the CDR3 is TGTGCCAGCAGCGTAGCCAAGACAGTTTCAGATACGCAGTATTTT. Its protein product is CASSVAKTVSDTQYF.

There are many counts of this clonotype. The CDR3: CASGGGAETQYF. The CDR3 coding sequence is TGTGCCAGCGGGGGGGGTGCCGAGACCCAGTACTTC. The chain combines TRBV12-3 or TRBV12-4 with TRBJ2-5; TRBD2 agrees at 7 bases. V dropped 8 bases and J dropped 5; count of bases not matched to a gene: 5. The CDR3 runs 12 residues.